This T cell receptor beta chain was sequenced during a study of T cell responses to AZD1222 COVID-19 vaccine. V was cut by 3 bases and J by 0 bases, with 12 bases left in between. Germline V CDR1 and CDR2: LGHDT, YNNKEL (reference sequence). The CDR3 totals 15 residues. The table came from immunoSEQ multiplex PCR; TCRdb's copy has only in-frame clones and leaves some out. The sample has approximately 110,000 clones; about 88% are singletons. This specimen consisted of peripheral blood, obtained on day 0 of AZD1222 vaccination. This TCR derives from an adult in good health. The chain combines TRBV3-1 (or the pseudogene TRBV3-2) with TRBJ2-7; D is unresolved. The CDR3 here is CASSQAGGPSYEQYF. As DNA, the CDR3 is TGTGCCAGCAGCCAGGCTGGCGGCCCCTCCTACGAGCAGTACTTC.